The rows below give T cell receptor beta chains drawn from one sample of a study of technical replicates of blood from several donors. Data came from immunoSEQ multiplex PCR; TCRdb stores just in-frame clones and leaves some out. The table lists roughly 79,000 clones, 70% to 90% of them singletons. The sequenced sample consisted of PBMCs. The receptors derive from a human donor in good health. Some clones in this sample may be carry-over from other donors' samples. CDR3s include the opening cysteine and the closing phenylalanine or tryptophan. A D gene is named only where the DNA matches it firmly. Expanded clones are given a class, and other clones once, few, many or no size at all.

CDR3: CASSLEPSGNYEQYF
DNA: TGTGCCAGCAGCTTAGAACCAAGCGGAAATTACGAGCAGTACTTC
size: .
D: .
V: TRBV7-2
J: TRBJ2-7
length: 15

CDR3: CASSQDRSGVGANVLTF
DNA: TGCGCCAGCAGCCAAGATCGATCCGGGGTCGGGGCCAACGTCCTGACTTTC
size: .
D: .
V: TRBV4-3
J: TRBJ2-6
length: 17

CDR3: CASSKPTRSGELFF
DNA: TGTGCCAGCAGTAAGCCGACTAGATCGGGGGAGCTGTTTTTT
size: .
D: .
V: TRBV7-2
J: TRBJ2-2
length: 14

CDR3: CASSQSLRGRGETQYF
DNA: TGTGCCAGCAGCCAATCTCTCAGGGGGCGGGGTGAGACCCAGTACTTC
size: few
D: TRBD1
V: TRBV14
J: TRBJ2-5
length: 16

CDR3: CSAIPSSGTGIYEQYF
DNA: TGCAGCGCGATACCCTCCTCCGGGACAGGAATATACGAGCAGTACTTC
size: .
D: TRBD1
V: TRBV29-1
J: TRBJ2-7
length: 16

CDR3: CASSPTSGGADTQYF
DNA: TGTGCCAGCAGCCCGACTAGCGGGGGTGCAGATACGCAGTATTTT
size: .
D: TRBD2
V: TRBV7-9
J: TRBJ2-3
length: 15

CDR3: CASSVGGAKADTQYF
DNA: TGTGCCAGCAGCGTCGGGGGGGCAAAGGCAGATACGCAGTATTTT
size: .
D: TRBD2
V: TRBV9
J: TRBJ2-3
length: 15

CDR3: CASSLGRLAGNSPLHF
DNA: TGTGCCAGCAGCTTAGGTAGGCTTGCAGGGAATTCACCCCTCCACTTT
size: few
D: .
V: TRBV7-2
J: TRBJ1-6
length: 16

CDR3: CASSVADRGKEAFF
DNA: TGTGCCAGCAGCGTAGCTGACAGGGGAAAGGAAGCTTTCTTT
size: .
D: TRBD1
V: TRBV9
J: TRBJ1-1
length: 14

CDR3: CASSGRRGHEQYF
DNA: TGTGCCAGCAGCGGTCGTAGGGGGCATGAGCAGTACTTC
size: few
D: TRBD1
V: TRBV6-6
J: TRBJ2-7
length: 13

CDR3: CASSQMGSGEGNEQFF
DNA: TGTGCCAGCAGCCAAATGGGTAGCGGAGAGGGTAATGAGCAGTTCTTC
size: .
D: .
V: TRBV4-2
J: TRBJ2-1
length: 16

CDR3: CAYHRDRVSYEQYF
DNA: TGTGCCTACCACCGGGACAGGGTTTCCTACGAGCAGTACTTC
size: .
D: TRBD1
V: TRBV30
J: TRBJ2-7
length: 14

CDR3: CASSTGYEQYF
DNA: TGTGCTAGCTCGACAGGCTACGAGCAGTACTTC
size: .
D: .
V: TRBV12-5
J: TRBJ2-7
length: 11

CDR3: CASSYRTGGTGELFF
DNA: TGTGCCAGCAGCTACCGGACAGGGGGTACCGGGGAGCTGTTTTTT
size: .
D: TRBD1
V: TRBV7-3
J: TRBJ2-2
length: 15

CDR3: CASSPQGTVNSPLHF
DNA: TGTGCCAGCTCACCACAAGGGACAGTAAATTCACCCCTCCACTTT
size: .
D: TRBD1
V: TRBV18
J: TRBJ1-6
length: 15

CDR3: CASSGQVANTGELFF
DNA: TGTGCCAGCAGCGGACAGGTCGCGAACACCGGGGAGCTGTTTTTT
size: .
D: .
V: TRBV9
J: TRBJ2-2
length: 15

CDR3: CASSFGRGNTEAFF
DNA: TGTGCCAGCAGCTTCGGCAGGGGGAACACTGAAGCTTTCTTT
size: .
D: .
V: TRBV7-8
J: TRBJ1-1
length: 14

CDR3: CATSRTSPGHPNYGYTF
DNA: TGTGCCACCAGCAGAACGAGCCCGGGTCACCCTAACTATGGCTACACCTTC
size: .
D: .
V: TRBV15
J: TRBJ1-2
length: 17

CDR3: CASSLEGASYEQYF
DNA: TGTGCCAGCAGCTTAGAGGGGGCCTCCTACGAGCAGTACTTC
size: .
D: .
V: TRBV11-3
J: TRBJ2-7
length: 14

CDR3: CASSLASGGSYEQYF
DNA: TGTGCCAGCAGCTTGGCTAGCGGGGGTTCCTACGAGCAGTACTTC
size: once
D: TRBD2
V: TRBV7-2
J: TRBJ2-7
length: 15

CDR3: CASSEGANYGYTF
DNA: TGTGCCAGCAGTGAAGGAGCTAACTATGGCTACACCTTC
size: .
D: .
V: TRBV2
J: TRBJ1-2
length: 13

CDR3: CASSDGTGGVNEQFF
DNA: TGTGCCAGCAGTGACGGGACAGGGGGCGTCAATGAGCAGTTCTTC
size: once
D: TRBD1
V: TRBV6-4
J: TRBJ2-1
length: 15

CDR3: CSALIPAGGVKNEQYF
DNA: TGCAGCGCCCTAATTCCTGCGGGGGGAGTTAAAAACGAGCAGTACTTC
size: .
D: TRBD2
V: TRBV29-1
J: TRBJ2-7
length: 16

CDR3: CASSQGDGQLSSYEQYF
DNA: TGCGCCAGCAGCCAAGGAGATGGACAGTTGAGCTCCTACGAGCAGTACTTC
size: .
D: .
V: TRBV4-1
J: TRBJ2-7
length: 17

CDR3: CASSSPGAGETQYF
DNA: TGTGCCAGCAGCTCCCCAGGGGCCGGGGAGACCCAGTACTTC
size: .
D: .
V: TRBV7-7
J: TRBJ2-5
length: 14

CDR3: CASTFGLAGPGYEQYF
DNA: TGTGCCAGCACCTTCGGGCTAGCGGGACCGGGCTACGAGCAGTACTTC
size: medium-sized
D: TRBD2
V: TRBV2
J: TRBJ2-7
length: 16

CDR3: CASRLISGANVLTF
DNA: TGTGCCAGCCGCCTAATCTCTGGGGCCAACGTCCTGACTTTC
size: .
D: .
V: TRBV6-6
J: TRBJ2-6
length: 14

CDR3: CASSLLDSSEQFF
DNA: TGTGCCAGCAGCTTACTAGATTCTTCTGAGCAGTTCTTC
size: once
D: .
V: TRBV7-3
J: TRBJ2-1
length: 13

CDR3: CASSGGSGGTEAFF
DNA: TGCGCCAGCAGCGGGGGCTCAGGGGGCACTGAAGCTTTCTTT
size: .
D: TRBD1
V: TRBV5-1
J: TRBJ1-1
length: 14

CDR3: CASSSYRGDNSPLHF
DNA: TGTGCCAGCAGTTCCTACAGGGGGGATAATTCACCCCTCCACTTT
size: .
D: TRBD1
V: TRBV27
J: TRBJ1-6
length: 15

CDR3: CASSEPDRDPQETQYF
DNA: TGTGCCAGCAGTGAACCCGACAGGGACCCTCAAGAGACCCAGTACTTC
size: .
D: TRBD1
V: TRBV2
J: TRBJ2-5
length: 16

CDR3: CASSRTGNEQFF
DNA: TGTGCCAGCAGCAGAACTGGCAATGAGCAGTTCTTC
size: .
D: .
V: TRBV4-2
J: TRBJ2-1
length: 12

CDR3: CASSLEGRQVSGNTIYF
DNA: TGCGCCAGCAGCTTGGAAGGTCGGCAGGTCTCTGGAAACACCATATATTTT
size: .
D: .
V: TRBV5-1
J: TRBJ1-3
length: 17

CDR3: CASSLAGGRNEQFF
DNA: TGTGCCAGCAGCTTAGCGGGGGGGAGAAATGAGCAGTTCTTC
size: .
D: TRBD2
V: TRBV7-9
J: TRBJ2-1
length: 14

CDR3: CASKLGLSQPQHF
DNA: TGTGCCAGCAAATTGGGCCTCAGTCAGCCCCAGCATTTT
size: .
D: .
V: TRBV27
J: TRBJ1-5
length: 13

CDR3: CSVYATSTDEKLFF
DNA: TGCAGCGTCTATGCGACTTCCACGGATGAAAAACTGTTTTTT
size: .
D: .
V: TRBV29-1
J: TRBJ1-4
length: 14

CDR3: CASSETDNSPLHF
DNA: TGTGCCAGCAGTGAGACAGATAATTCACCCCTCCACTTT
size: .
D: .
V: TRBV2
J: TRBJ1-6
length: 13

CDR3: CASSLGTSFRPFSYNEQFF
DNA: TGTGCCAGCAGCTTAGGGACTAGCTTCAGACCTTTCTCCTACAATGAGCAGTTCTTC
size: few
D: TRBD2
V: TRBV7-9
J: TRBJ2-1
length: 19

CDR3: CASSLGGQQGGQETQYF
DNA: TGTGCCAGCAGCCTAGGGGGGCAGCAAGGGGGCCAAGAGACCCAGTACTTC
size: few
D: .
V: TRBV13
J: TRBJ2-5
length: 17

CDR3: CATSRGGQITDTQYF
DNA: TGTGCCACCAGCAGAGGTGGACAGATAACAGATACGCAGTATTTT
size: once
D: .
V: TRBV15
J: TRBJ2-3
length: 15

CDR3: CATARGQETQYF
DNA: TGTGCCACCGCTCGGGGCCAAGAGACCCAGTACTTC
size: .
D: .
V: TRBV10-3
J: TRBJ2-5
length: 12

CDR3: CASSTRGTGDITLHF
DNA: TGTGCCAGCAGCACCCGGGGGACAGGGGACATCACCCTCCACTTT
size: .
D: TRBD1
V: TRBV5-6
J: TRBJ1-6
length: 15

CDR3: CASRATWGGTEAFF
DNA: TGCGCCAGCCGAGCGACTTGGGGGGGGACTGAAGCTTTCTTT
size: few
D: .
V: TRBV4-1
J: TRBJ1-1
length: 14

CDR3: CASSQERQGARGYTF
DNA: TGCGCCAGCAGCCAAGAGAGGCAGGGGGCGCGGGGCTACACCTTC
size: .
D: TRBD1
V: TRBV4-3
J: TRBJ1-2
length: 15